This passage covers 3 T cell receptor beta chains from one sample sequenced in a study of Graves' ophthalmopathy and Graves' hyperthyroidism. From RNA, the CDR3 regions of TCR beta chains were amplified and sequenced. Scientists carried out first-round RT-PCR using HTBI primers and then a second-round multiplex PCR. Via MiXCR, TCRdb re-called the multiplex PCR reads, giving one row per CDR3 protein. The table includes approximately 1.2 million distinct CDR3 sequences, about 35% detected once. The sequencing input was peripheral blood or thyroid tissue (not recorded which). These receptors were obtained from an adult man with Graves' hyperthyroidism.

This clonotype appeared a few times. The gene calls are TRBV9 and TRBJ2-5; D may be TRBD1 (6 bases). Germline CDR1 and CDR2: SGDLS and YYNGEE. CDR3 size: 16 residues. V lost 4 bases and J 5 bases, leaving 21 bases between the germline ends. The DNA for the CDR3 is TGTGCCAGCAGCAGAAGACGGGACACCGGCCTGGAGACCCAGTACTTC. Protein: CASSRRRDTGLETQYF.

This chain links TRBV4-2 with TRBJ1-1, with D unclear. Germline V gene sequence: CDR1 LGHNA, CDR2 YNFKEQ. The CDR3 consists of 15 residues. Trimming left V 0 bases short and J 7 bases short, with 15 bases between. The CDR3 DNA reads TGTGCCAGCAGCCAAGATAGGTTCCGAATAATTGAAGCTTTCTTT. Encoded protein: CASSQDRFRIIEAFF.

As for this clonotype: A read error may account for a junction end that differs from germline. The rearrangement joins TRBV5-5 to TRBJ2-5; 11 bases are a match to TRBD1. The CDR3 runs to 16 residues. From germline, CDR1 is SGHKS and CDR2 YYEKEE (reference sequence). CDR3 nucleotide sequence: TGCGCCAGCAGCTTGGCCGGGACAGGGGGTCGGGAGACCCAGTACTTC. Its protein product is CASSLAGTGGRETQYF.